This T cell receptor beta chain was captured in a study of T-cell memory formation after mild COVID-19. TCRalpha and TCRbeta libraries used 5'RACE with constant-segment primers and UMIs. TCRdb independently ran MiXCR on the 5' RACE reads; one entry per CDR3 protein. This sample has about 560,000 distinct CDR3 sequences, with roughly 18% found just once. Concerning this clonotype itself: What it binds is not known.

V lost 3 bases and J 4 bases, leaving 13 bases between the germline ends. This CDR3 has 15 residues. Germline V lookup: CDR1 MNHEY, CDR2 SMNVEV (reference sequence). Study-level results: Mainly CM and EM harbored the contracting CD4+ clones; mainly EMRA harbored the CD8+ ones.

Sequencing was performed on PBMCs or a T cell subset sorted from them (not recorded which). The receptor's source is an adult woman who had mild COVID-19 (a few samples of this study predate the infection). Cell type and time point are not known. This chain links TRBV27 with TRBJ1-5, with unresolved D. The CDR3 DNA is TGTGCCAGCAGTTTCTCTGGGGTAGGGAATCAGCCCCAGCATTTT. Its protein product is CASSFSGVGNQPQHF.